This T cell receptor (beta chain) came from a study of blood T cell repertoires in COVID-19. Sequencing used immunoSEQ multiplex PCR; TCRdb keeps in-frame clones, though not all of them. Of 250,000 or so clones listed, around 90% are singletons. Germline CDR1 is SGHRS and CDR2 is YFSETQ. The CDR3 covers 16 residues. Trimming removed 3 bases from V and 0 bases from J; junction bases left unmatched: 7. The chain employs TRBV5-1 and TRBJ2-3; 7 bases match TRBD2. This clonotype originated in a woman aged 55-75 years with COVID-19, enrolled during active disease. The specimen sequenced was peripheral blood. CDR3 in amino acids: CASSYFAGASTDTQYF. The CDR3 DNA reads TGCGCCAGCAGCTATTTTGCGGGAGCTAGCACAGATACGCAGTATTTT.